Detailed here is one TCR beta chain. Original processing notes: Amplification of reference gene primers was used by the study to estimate nucleated cell counts. Libraries were prepared by immunoSEQ multiplex PCR; TCRdb keeps only in-frame clonotypes and omits some of them. That table gives V, J and clone size, and the DNA gave D and trimming. The table includes roughly 250,000 clones, 82% detected once. The CDR3 has 14 amino acids. Looked up from germline, CDR1 is MDHEN and CDR2 is SYDVKM. The V and J ends lost 2 bases and 4 bases respectively, with 9 bases between them. This entry comes from a study of blood T cell repertoires in COVID-19. Study background: The study drew acute and convalescent COVID-19 samples from the United States, Italy and Spain. Sources were T cells, B-cell-depleted T cells, or PBMCs; the material itself was cDNA or gDNA.

Sequenced: peripheral blood. The origin of this receptor is a woman of 80 years or more with active or convalescent COVID-19. The chain joins TRBV28 to TRBJ1-3; D possibly corresponds to TRBD1 (5 bases). CDR3 sequence reads: CASSLRGGGNTIYF. CDR3 bases: TGTGCCAGCAGTTTACGGGGGGGAGGAAACACCATATATTTT.